The rows below give T cell receptor beta chains drawn from one sample of a study of OX40 agonist ivuxolimab in advanced cancers. Some clones are missing from TCRdb's copy, which holds only in-frame ones; the method was immunoSEQ multiplex PCR. Of just under 85,000 clones listed, approximately 87% are singletons. The material sequenced was CD4+ or CD8+ T cells sorted from blood, taken in a trial of the OX40 agonist ivuxolimab. All receptors come from an adult with an advanced solid tumor such as melanoma, head and neck, liver or kidney cancer. Each CDR3 is given with its conserved first and last residue. Each record gives: J gene, clone size, V gene, D gene, CDR3 protein, CDR3 DNA. A D gene is named only where the DNA matches it firmly. The listing skips clone size in some rows; elsewhere it reads once, few, many or a size class.

J gene: TRBJ1-3
clone size: NA
V gene: TRBV18
D gene: NA
CDR3 protein: CASSPPPLGQGGRNTIYF
CDR3 DNA: TGTGCCAGCTCACCACCTCCTCTTGGGCAGGGTGGAAGAAACACCATATATTTT

J gene: TRBJ2-1
clone size: few
V gene: TRBV20-1
D gene: NA
CDR3 protein: CSARGYNEQFF
CDR3 DNA: TGCAGTGCTAGAGGGTACAATGAGCAGTTCTTC

J gene: TRBJ2-3
clone size: NA
V gene: TRBV29-1
D gene: NA
CDR3 protein: CSVGPLRGDTQYF
CDR3 DNA: TGCAGCGTTGGGCCCCTCCGGGGGGATACGCAGTATTTT

J gene: TRBJ2-5
clone size: once
V gene: TRBV6-5
D gene: NA
CDR3 protein: CASSWGRQPGETQYF
CDR3 DNA: TGTGCCAGCAGCTGGGGTCGTCAGCCCGGAGAGACCCAGTACTTC

J gene: TRBJ2-1
clone size: NA
V gene: TRBV2
D gene: NA
CDR3 protein: CASSEALTNEQFF
CDR3 DNA: TGTGCCAGCAGTGAAGCGCTAACGAATGAGCAGTTCTTC

J gene: TRBJ2-4
clone size: NA
V gene: TRBV19
D gene: TRBD2
CDR3 protein: CASRGGGAGKNIQYF
CDR3 DNA: TGTGCCAGTAGAGGCGGGGGGGCCGGCAAAAACATTCAGTACTTC

J gene: TRBJ1-1
clone size: NA
V gene: TRBV19
D gene: TRBD1
CDR3 protein: CASSILFAQGLNTEAFF
CDR3 DNA: TGTGCCAGTAGTATACTCTTCGCACAGGGGTTGAACACTGAAGCTTTCTTT

J gene: TRBJ1-5
clone size: NA
V gene: TRBV7-8
D gene: TRBD1
CDR3 protein: CASSPRDRVLGSNQPQHF
CDR3 DNA: TGTGCCAGCAGCCCCCGAGACAGGGTTTTGGGGAGCAATCAGCCCCAGCATTTT

J gene: TRBJ2-7
clone size: NA
V gene: TRBV25-1
D gene: NA
CDR3 protein: CASSRGYEQYF
CDR3 DNA: TGTGCCAGCAGTCGAGGATACGAGCAGTACTTC

J gene: TRBJ1-5
clone size: few
V gene: TRBV19
D gene: NA
CDR3 protein: CASTDATTGILNQPQHF
CDR3 DNA: TGTGCCAGTACCGATGCTACGACAGGAATCCTAAATCAGCCCCAGCATTTT

J gene: TRBJ2-7
clone size: NA
V gene: TRBV5-1
D gene: TRBD1
CDR3 protein: CASSSNTGTAYEQYF
CDR3 DNA: TGCGCCAGCAGCTCGAATACCGGGACAGCCTACGAGCAGTACTTC

J gene: TRBJ1-1
clone size: NA
V gene: TRBV28
D gene: NA
CDR3 protein: CASSPEQVGAFF
CDR3 DNA: TGTGCCAGCAGCCCCGAACAGGTGGGAGCTTTCTTT

J gene: TRBJ1-3
clone size: NA
V gene: TRBV5-1
D gene: TRBD1
CDR3 protein: CASSHGTGSHGTGNTIYF
CDR3 DNA: TGCGCCAGCAGCCACGGGACAGGGTCACACGGGACCGGAAACACCATATATTTT

J gene: TRBJ1-1
clone size: NA
V gene: TRBV2
D gene: TRBD1
CDR3 protein: CASSRLGTGGTEAFF
CDR3 DNA: TGTGCCAGCAGTAGGTTAGGAACAGGGGGCACTGAAGCTTTCTTT

J gene: TRBJ1-6
clone size: few
V gene: TRBV6-5
D gene: NA
CDR3 protein: CASSYFRGESPLHF
CDR3 DNA: TGTGCCAGCAGTTACTTTCGGGGTGAATCACCCCTCCACTTT

J gene: TRBJ2-7
clone size: few
V gene: TRBV14
D gene: TRBD1
CDR3 protein: CASSLGTVLRYEQYF
CDR3 DNA: TGTGCCAGCAGCTTAGGGACAGTCCTACGCTACGAGCAGTACTTC

J gene: TRBJ1-4
clone size: once
V gene: TRBV9
D gene: NA
CDR3 protein: CASSVTMGPPNEKLFF
CDR3 DNA: TGTGCCAGCAGCGTGACGATGGGACCCCCTAATGAAAAACTGTTTTTT

J gene: TRBJ1-4
clone size: NA
V gene: TRBV4-3
D gene: TRBD1
CDR3 protein: CASSQALTGGTNEKLFF
CDR3 DNA: TGCGCCAGCAGCCAAGCATTAACAGGGGGGACTAATGAAAAACTGTTTTTT

J gene: TRBJ2-2
clone size: NA
V gene: TRBV7-3
D gene: NA
CDR3 protein: CASSGRLAGELFF
CDR3 DNA: TGTGCCAGCAGCGGCAGACTAGCCGGGGAGCTGTTTTTT

J gene: TRBJ2-1
clone size: NA
V gene: TRBV19
D gene: TRBD2
CDR3 protein: CASRPAPLAGSDEQFF
CDR3 DNA: TGTGCCAGTAGGCCAGCCCCCCTAGCGGGGAGTGATGAGCAGTTCTTC

J gene: TRBJ2-2
clone size: few
V gene: TRBV5-1
D gene: NA
CDR3 protein: CASSPAAEGTGELFF
CDR3 DNA: TGCGCCAGCAGCCCGGCGGCGGAGGGTACCGGGGAGCTGTTTTTT

J gene: TRBJ2-3
clone size: NA
V gene: TRBV7-9
D gene: NA
CDR3 protein: CASSSRGAEADTQYF
CDR3 DNA: TGTGCCAGCAGCTCGAGGGGGGCCGAGGCAGATACGCAGTATTTT

J gene: TRBJ1-5
clone size: once
V gene: TRBV7-2
D gene: NA
CDR3 protein: CASSYQGGQSQPQHF
CDR3 DNA: TGTGCCAGCAGCTACCAGGGTGGGCAATCACAGCCCCAGCATTTT

J gene: TRBJ1-5
clone size: NA
V gene: TRBV19
D gene: NA
CDR3 protein: CASTANGLLSQPQHF
CDR3 DNA: TGTGCCAGTACCGCTAACGGGTTATTAAGTCAGCCCCAGCATTTT

J gene: TRBJ2-7
clone size: NA
V gene: TRBV14
D gene: NA
CDR3 protein: CASSQDISQGNDEQYF
CDR3 DNA: TGTGCCAGCAGCCAAGATATTTCGCAGGGTAACGACGAGCAGTACTTC

J gene: TRBJ2-1
clone size: NA
V gene: TRBV7-3
D gene: NA
CDR3 protein: CASSSGGIYYNEQFF
CDR3 DNA: TGTGCCAGCAGCTCTGGGGGGATTTATTACAATGAGCAGTTCTTC

J gene: TRBJ1-6
clone size: NA
V gene: TRBV4-3
D gene: NA
CDR3 protein: CASSQAWQGYNSPLHF
CDR3 DNA: TGCGCCAGCAGCCAAGCGTGGCAGGGATATAATTCACCCCTCCACTTT

J gene: TRBJ2-3
clone size: once
V gene: TRBV10-3
D gene: NA
CDR3 protein: CATRLADTQYF
CDR3 DNA: TGTGCCACCAGGCTGGCGGATACGCAGTATTTT

J gene: TRBJ2-6
clone size: NA
V gene: TRBV30
D gene: NA
CDR3 protein: CAWTGYSGANVLTF
CDR3 DNA: TGTGCCTGGACAGGGTACTCTGGGGCCAACGTCCTGACTTTC

J gene: TRBJ2-3
clone size: NA
V gene: TRBV11-2
D gene: NA
CDR3 protein: CASSLGSILDYTFTDTQYF
CDR3 DNA: TGTGCCAGCAGCTTAGGGTCGATTCTAGACTATACTTTCACAGATACGCAGTATTTT

J gene: TRBJ1-4
clone size: NA
V gene: TRBV5-1
D gene: NA
CDR3 protein: CASSLVGAVGEKLFF
CDR3 DNA: TGCGCCAGCAGCTTGGTTGGGGCTGTAGGTGAAAAACTGTTTTTT

J gene: TRBJ2-7
clone size: NA
V gene: TRBV7-2
D gene: NA
CDR3 protein: CASSQPRGGRYEQYF
CDR3 DNA: TGTGCCAGCAGCCAACCGCGCGGGGGCCGATACGAGCAGTACTTC

J gene: TRBJ1-1
clone size: NA
V gene: TRBV7-8
D gene: NA
CDR3 protein: CASSWQGLNTEAFF
CDR3 DNA: TGTGCCAGCAGCTGGCAGGGGCTGAACACTGAAGCTTTCTTT

J gene: TRBJ1-2
clone size: NA
V gene: TRBV30
D gene: NA
CDR3 protein: CAWSDGWGKNGYTF
CDR3 DNA: TGTGCCTGGAGCGACGGGTGGGGAAAGAATGGCTACACCTTC

J gene: TRBJ2-7
clone size: few
V gene: TRBV6-1
D gene: NA
CDR3 protein: CASRFRDTEGYEQYF
CDR3 DNA: TGTGCCAGCAGGTTCCGGGACACCGAGGGCTACGAGCAGTACTTC

J gene: TRBJ1-3
clone size: NA
V gene: TRBV7-9
D gene: NA
CDR3 protein: CASIPLAAGNTIYF
CDR3 DNA: TGTGCCAGCATCCCTTTGGCGGCGGGAAACACCATATATTTT

J gene: TRBJ2-1
clone size: NA
V gene: TRBV7-8
D gene: NA
CDR3 protein: CASSRGASSSYNEQFF
CDR3 DNA: TGTGCCAGCAGCCGCGGGGCCTCCTCGTCCTACAATGAGCAGTTCTTC

J gene: TRBJ2-1
clone size: NA
V gene: TRBV2
D gene: NA
CDR3 protein: CASSATGGRGEQFF
CDR3 DNA: TGTGCCAGCAGTGCAACCGGGGGGCGGGGTGAGCAGTTCTTC

J gene: TRBJ2-5
clone size: few
V gene: TRBV7-2
D gene: NA
CDR3 protein: CASSFGQETQYF
CDR3 DNA: TGTGCCAGCAGCTTTGGACAAGAGACCCAGTACTTC

J gene: TRBJ1-5
clone size: NA
V gene: TRBV5-6
D gene: NA
CDR3 protein: CASSFKVQGPDQPQHF
CDR3 DNA: TGTGCCAGCAGCTTTAAAGTACAGGGCCCTGATCAGCCCCAGCATTTT

J gene: TRBJ1-2
clone size: NA
V gene: TRBV7-2
D gene: NA
CDR3 protein: CASSLAGVFNYGYTF
CDR3 DNA: TGTGCCAGCAGCTTAGCGGGAGTTTTTAACTATGGCTACACCTTC

J gene: TRBJ1-4
clone size: NA
V gene: TRBV9
D gene: TRBD1
CDR3 protein: CASSPRDRKHEKLFF
CDR3 DNA: TGTGCCAGCAGCCCTCGGGACAGGAAGCATGAAAAACTGTTTTTT

J gene: TRBJ1-2
clone size: few
V gene: TRBV5-6
D gene: NA
CDR3 protein: CASSSGYYGYTF
CDR3 DNA: TGTGCCAGCAGCTCAGGATACTATGGCTACACCTTC

J gene: TRBJ2-5
clone size: NA
V gene: TRBV6-6
D gene: NA
CDR3 protein: CASSTGLQETQYF
CDR3 DNA: TGTGCCAGCAGCACGGGGCTTCAAGAGACCCAGTACTTC

J gene: TRBJ2-1
clone size: once
V gene: TRBV29-1
D gene: NA
CDR3 protein: CSVPQSMSSYNEQFF
CDR3 DNA: TGCAGCGTCCCACAGTCGATGAGCTCCTACAATGAGCAGTTCTTC

J gene: TRBJ2-7
clone size: NA
V gene: TRBV7-6
D gene: NA
CDR3 protein: CASSQTGGYEQYF
CDR3 DNA: TGTGCCAGCAGTCAAACGGGCGGCTACGAGCAGTACTTC

J gene: TRBJ2-5
clone size: NA
V gene: TRBV2
D gene: TRBD1
CDR3 protein: CASRTDRETQYF
CDR3 DNA: TGTGCCAGCAGGACGGACAGGGAGACCCAGTACTTC

J gene: TRBJ2-5
clone size: NA
V gene: TRBV2
D gene: TRBD2
CDR3 protein: CASSTGLAGGLETQYF
CDR3 DNA: TGTGCCAGCAGTACGGGACTAGCGGGGGGGCTCGAGACCCAGTACTTC

J gene: TRBJ2-1
clone size: NA
V gene: TRBV7-2
D gene: NA
CDR3 protein: CASSLSANNEQFF
CDR3 DNA: TGTGCCAGCAGCTTATCCGCCAACAATGAGCAGTTCTTC

J gene: TRBJ1-2
clone size: NA
V gene: TRBV10-3
D gene: NA
CDR3 protein: CAISDHQGRGNYGYTF
CDR3 DNA: TGTGCCATCAGTGACCACCAGGGGCGCGGGAACTATGGCTACACCTTC

J gene: TRBJ1-1
clone size: once
V gene: TRBV5-6
D gene: NA
CDR3 protein: CASSYDRNTEAFF
CDR3 DNA: TGTGCCAGCAGTTATGACAGAAACACTGAAGCTTTCTTT

J gene: TRBJ2-3
clone size: NA
V gene: TRBV5-4
D gene: NA
CDR3 protein: CASNAQYTDTQYF
CDR3 DNA: TGTGCCAGCAACGCACAATACACAGATACGCAGTATTTT

J gene: TRBJ1-6
clone size: NA
V gene: TRBV2
D gene: TRBD1
CDR3 protein: CASSLRDRGNSPLHF
CDR3 DNA: TGTGCCAGCAGTCTCCGGGACAGGGGAAATTCACCCCTCCACTTT

J gene: TRBJ1-2
clone size: NA
V gene: TRBV6-6
D gene: NA
CDR3 protein: CASSPGGDYGYTF
CDR3 DNA: TGTGCCAGCAGTCCAGGAGGGGACTATGGCTACACCTTC

J gene: TRBJ1-1
clone size: NA
V gene: TRBV7-2
D gene: NA
CDR3 protein: CASSGPGKADTEAFF
CDR3 DNA: TGTGCCAGCAGCGGACCAGGGAAGGCGGACACTGAAGCTTTCTTT